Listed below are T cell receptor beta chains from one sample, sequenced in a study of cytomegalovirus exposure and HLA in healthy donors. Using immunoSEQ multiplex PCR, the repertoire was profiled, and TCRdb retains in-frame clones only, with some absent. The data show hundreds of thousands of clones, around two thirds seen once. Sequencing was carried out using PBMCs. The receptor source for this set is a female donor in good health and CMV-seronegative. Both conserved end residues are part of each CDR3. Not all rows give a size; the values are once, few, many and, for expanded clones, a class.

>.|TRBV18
CASSPTGTSKNEQFF
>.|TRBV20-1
CSARGNGYTF
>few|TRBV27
CASSFTGFQAGEKLFF
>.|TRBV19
CASRPGQGAREQYF
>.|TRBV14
CASSQVGQEQFF
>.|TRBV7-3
CASSLWPSYGYTF
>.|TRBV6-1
CASRRTDTQYF
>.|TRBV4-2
CASSQPAGTSNYEQYF
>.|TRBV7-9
CASSRTDDTQYF
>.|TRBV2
CASTPSPTSFHEQYF
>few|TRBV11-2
CASSSPGGGEESTAYEQYF
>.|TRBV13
CASSATGFYGYTF
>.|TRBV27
CASSLKRVPTNEKLFF
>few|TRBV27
CASSLGGAGDYEQYF
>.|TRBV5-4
CASSSAGPYEQYF
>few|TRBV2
CASHRALGEKLFF
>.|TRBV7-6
CASSSRRGDNGYTF
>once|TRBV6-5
CASSSPAGELFF
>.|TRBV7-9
CASSSRAGVDTEAFF
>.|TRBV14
CASSPPGSGGPRSEQYF
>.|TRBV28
CASSLWGQDYEQYF
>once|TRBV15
CATSRGLGTAYSNQPQHF
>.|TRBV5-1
CASSYGTNTGELFF
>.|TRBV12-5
CASGLSVYYEAFF